Sequencing of this T cell receptor (beta chain) was carried out in a study of CD8 T cells in Susac syndrome. Germline CDR1 and CDR2: MDHEN and SYDVKM. V dropped 8 bases and J dropped 12; count of bases not matched to a gene: 7. This CDR3 spans 11 amino acids. Peripheral blood CD8+ and CD4+ T cells were profiled by TCR beta sequencing. Reverse transcription of roughly 0.5 to 1 ug RNA used random hexamers. TCRdb reprocessed the immunoSEQ multiplex PCR reads with MiXCR, giving one entry per CDR3 protein. This sample has 100,000 to 150,000 distinct CDR3 sequences, with approximately 96% found just once. The V and J genes are TRBV28 and TRBJ2-1, with TRBD1 matching 7 bases. Sequenced sample: CD4+ T cells from PBMCs. This clonotype was obtained from a human donor in good health. CDR3 region: CASGYRDRQFF. The CDR3 DNA follows: TGTGCCAGCGGGTACCGGGACAGGCAGTTCTTC.